This entry is about one T cell receptor (beta chain). This sample was taken from a study of blood T cell repertoires in COVID-19. Some clones are missing from TCRdb's copy, which holds only in-frame ones; the method was immunoSEQ multiplex PCR. This table holds some 49,000 clones, more than 85% found once. The CDR3 is made up of 15 amino acids. Per the germline V gene, CDR1 is LGHDT and CDR2 is YNNKEL (reference sequence). J gave up 5 bases and V 4 bases, and 7 bases lay outside the gene matches. Sequenced input: peripheral blood. The chain recombines TRBV3-1 (or the pseudogene TRBV3-2) with TRBJ1-4; 7 nucleotides match TRBD1. This TCR derives from a man aged 55 to 70 with COVID-19, enrolled during active disease. CDR3 region: CASSPWDRPNEKLFF. In DNA, the CDR3 is TGTGCCAGCAGCCCTTGGGACAGACCAAATGAAAAACTGTTTTTT.